Listed here is a single T cell receptor beta chain. Its specificity is unknown. This sample is drawn from a study of PD-1 blockade in mismatch repair-deficient tumors. The wider study: All were previously treated, progressing patients with some twelve mismatch repair-deficient cancer types. Findings and limits, study-wide: Tumor-resident clones, often undetectable pretreatment in blood, expanded then contracted after pembrolizumab.

CDR3 length equals 15 residues. Germline CDR1 is KGHSH and CDR2 is LQKENI. V was pared by 6 bases and J by 2 bases, with 16 bases between. All patients were mismatch repair deficient, assessed by either PCR or immunohistochemistry. TCRs were sequenced from a few patients responding to pembrolizumab. TCRdb's copy holds only in-frame clones and misses some; the assay was immunoSEQ multiplex PCR. The table shows about 120,000 clones, with about 86% occurring only once. The chain joins TRBV18 to TRBJ2-5; D is perhaps TRBD2 (6 bases). The material was peripheral blood, obtained 44 weeks after starting pembrolizumab. This TCR came from an adult with mismatch repair-deficient cancer. CDR3 loop: CASSRQPGAQETQYF. The CDR3 DNA reads as TGTGCCAGCTCGCGACAACCGGGAGCACAAGAGACCCAGTACTTC.